The clone carrying this TCR beta chain has a handful of counts. Its antigen is unidentified. cDNA molecules, individually, were tagged with unique molecular identifiers. MiXCR was run by TCRdb on the 5' RACE reads, yielding one entry per CDR3 protein. The data show about 80,000 distinct CDR3 sequences, about 12% seen once. The data derive from a study of early T cells in non-severe SARS-CoV-2 infection. Overall study: Chains were unpaired, as sequencing was done on bulk RNA from unsorted whole blood.

The CDR3 has 15 residues. V was cut by 4 bases and J by 7 bases, with 16 bases left in between. The V gene's germline CDR1 is LGHDT and CDR2 YNNKEL (reference sequence). Study results and limitations: VDJdb-based annotation leaned toward anti-spike CD8 responses and missed private and CD4 specificities.

The rearrangement joins TRBV3-1 to TRBJ2-2; possible D gene TRBD2, 5 bases. Sequencing was carried out using whole blood. The sequence was collected from an adult who was a healthcare worker with PCR-confirmed SARS-CoV-2 infection or an uninfected control (not recorded which). The CDR3 sequence: CASSPQQRLGGELFF. The CDR3, as DNA: TGTGCCAGCAGCCCCCAGCAGCGGCTGGGCGGGGAGCTGTTTTTT.